Following are 9 T cell receptor beta chains from one sample sequenced in a study of blood T cells in healthy people across ages. Primed by a sample-barcoded 5' primer and a J-beta primer mix, a second PCR proceeded for about 6 to 11 cycles. TCRdb re-derived calls from the 5' RACE reads in MiXCR, one entry per CDR3 protein. The repertoire includes around 990,000 distinct CDR3 sequences, approximately 26% of them detected once, and approximately 0.71% sits in the top ten. This same sample was also taken into another study, of T cells of mothers and their children.

What was sequenced was blood. The receptor source for this set is a girl aged 2 to 10 in good health.

The chain is built from TRBV12-3 or TRBV12-4 and TRBJ2-5; no definite D call. CDR3 length equals 13 residues. Trimming removed 5 bases at V and 1 base at J, with 8 bases between. This CDR3 reads CASSDILQETQYF. The CDR3 DNA reads as TGTGCCAGCAGTGACATTCTCCAAGAGACCCAGTACTTC.

The chain combines TRBV3-1 with TRBJ1-3; no clear D gene. Germline-derived CDR1 and CDR2 are LGHDT and YNNKEL (reference sequence). V was shortened by 1 base and J by 0 bases, with 10 bases between the two germline ends. The CDR3 is made up of 16 amino acids. CDR3 in DNA: TGTGCCAGCAGCCAAGGTAGTAGGCTCTCTGGAAACACCATATATTTT. It encodes CASSQGSRLSGNTIYF.

J is TRBJ2-3 and V is TRBV5-4; TRBD2 agrees at 12 bases. Germline loops: CDR1 SGHNT, CDR2 YYREEE (reference sequence). The CDR3 loop spans 16 amino acids. With V trimmed by 10 bases and J by 2 bases, 11 bases remained unmatched. The CDR3 loop is CASHRTSGTSTDTQYF. As DNA, the CDR3 is TGTGCCTCTCATAGGACTAGCGGGACCTCCACAGATACGCAGTATTTT.

The chain joins TRBV15 to TRBJ1-2; unclear D gene. CDR3 length: 12 residues. Between the trimmed V and J ends, which lost 8 bases and 2 bases, there was a span of 9 bases. CDR1 is LNHNV, CDR2 YYDKDF, per germline (reference sequence). CDR3 DNA: TGTGCCACCTCAAGGACGAACTATGGCTACACCTTC. Residues: CATSRTNYGYTF.

This clonotype has only a few counts. The chain combines TRBV7-2 with TRBJ2-3; 9 bases line up with TRBD1. The CDR3 length is 14 residues. V was clipped by 5 bases and J by 4 bases; unmatched bases: 4. Germline CDR1 SGHTA, CDR2 FQGNSA. CDR3 coding DNA: TGTGCCAGCAGCGAAACAGGGGGCTCAGATACGCAGTATTTT. It is translated as CASSETGGSDTQYF.

The sample holds a few counts of this clonotype. This chain links TRBV27 with TRBJ2-4; 11 positions agree with TRBD2. The J segment lost 1 base and the V segment lost 3 bases, leaving 14 bases of the junction unmatched. The germline gives CDR1 MNHEY, CDR2 SMNVEV (reference sequence). This CDR3 contains 20 residues. The CDR3 DNA follows: TGTGCCAGCAGTTTCCATCCACGCACCCTAGCGGGAGGTGCCAAAAACATTCAGTACTTC. It is translated as CASSFHPRTLAGGAKNIQYF.

About this clonotype: The junction departs from the called germline gene at one end, perhaps through a read error. The CDR3 here is CSVSLAGALYIEQFF. The CDR3 region has the DNA TGCAGCGTGTCGTTAGCGGGAGCCCTGTACATTGAGCAGTTCTTC. The chain couples TRBV29-1 to TRBJ2-1; 9 bases are a match to TRBD2. The germline CDR1 and CDR2 sequences are SQVTM and ANQGSEA. The length of the CDR3 is 15 residues.

V is TRBV5-1 and J is TRBJ2-1; 9 nucleotides match TRBD2. The trim removed 3 bases at V and 10 bases at J, leaving 11 bases unmatched. CDR3 size: 15 residues. Germline-derived CDR1 and CDR2 are SGHRS and YFSETQ. CDR3 DNA: TGCGCCAGCAGCTCCAAGGGACTAGCAGTGGGCGAGCAGTTCTTC. Its translation: CASSSKGLAVGEQFF.

About this clonotype itself: One end of the junction does not line up with germline, which may come from a read error. This sequence joins TRBV2 and TRBJ2-1, with TRBD1 as a possible D gene (6 bases). The CDR3 runs to 11 residues. Germline CDR1 SNHLY, CDR2 FYNNEI. Written as DNA, the CDR3 is TGTGCCGGCAGGTCCACAGGGACCCATAGCTTC. Its translation: CAGRSTGTHSF.